These 26 T cell receptor beta chains were sequenced from one sample in a study of blood T cell repertoires in COVID-19. The data were produced by immunoSEQ multiplex PCR, yet TCRdb's version contains in-frame clones alone and is incomplete. The sample yields 200,000 to 300,000 clones, 85% to 90% seen once. Sequencing input: peripheral blood. Receptors were obtained from a woman aged 40 to 50 with acute or convalescent COVID-19.

A few counts support this clone. This chain joins TRBV6-4 and TRBJ2-2; 10 nucleotides line up with TRBD2. CDR1 is MRHNA, CDR2 SNTAGT, per germline. The CDR3 runs 15 residues. V lost 4 bases, J lost 3 bases, and 2 bases stayed unmatched. The CDR3 here is CASSASGGDTGELFF. The DNA of the CDR3 is TGTGCCAGCAGTGCCAGCGGGGGGGACACCGGGGAGCTGTTTTTT.

This clone was seen more than once but under ten times. The V call is TRBV19, the J call TRBJ1-5; D possibly corresponds to TRBD1 (6 bases). V lost 6 bases and J 4 bases, leaving 13 bases between the germline ends. The CDR3 spans 14 residues. Germline V CDR1 and CDR2: LNHDA, SQIVND (reference sequence). CDR3 loop: CASREHRENQPQHF. In nucleotides, the CDR3 is TGTGCCAGTAGAGAACACAGGGAGAATCAGCCCCAGCATTTT.

V gene TRBV6-5 combines with J gene TRBJ2-7; TRBD1 matches at 8 bases. Germline CDR1 is MNHEY and CDR2 is SVGAGI. CDR3 length equals 14 residues. V lost 8 bases and J lost 3; bases outside the gene matches: 9. CDR3 protein: CASDDTGQGYEQYV. Written as DNA, the CDR3 is TGTGCCAGCGACGACACAGGACAGGGCTACGAGCAGTACGTC.

The rearrangement joins TRBV30 to TRBJ1-4, with D possibly matching TRBD1 (5 bases). Per germline, CDR1 GTSNPN and CDR2 SVGIG (reference sequence). V was trimmed by 1 base and J by 8 bases, leaving 14 bases between them. This CDR3 is 14 amino acids long. CDR3 protein: CAWSGGRVGEKLFF. The CDR3, as DNA: TGTGCCTGGAGTGGGGGCAGGGTCGGGGAAAAACTGTTTTTT.

The genes are TRBV15 and TRBJ2-5; 7 positions match TRBD2. Germline V CDR1 and CDR2: LNHNV, YYDKDF (reference sequence). V dropped 6 bases and J dropped 5; count of bases not matched to a gene: 24. The CDR3 is 19 residues long. The CDR3 is CATRHMAGQVGEGQETQYF. DNA for the CDR3: TGTGCCACCAGGCATATGGCGGGGCAAGTTGGGGAGGGGCAGGAGACCCAGTACTTC.

J is TRBJ1-1 and V is TRBV6-4; D uncertain. Per germline, CDR1 MRHNA and CDR2 SNTAGT. This CDR3 region has 13 residues. Trimming took off 5 bases at V and 0 bases at J, with 7 bases between the two ends. CDR3 nucleotide sequence: TGTGCCAGCAGTTTGGAGGTGAACACTGAAGCTTTCTTT. Translated: CASSLEVNTEAFF.

The rearrangement uses TRBV2 and TRBJ2-5; 7 bases map to TRBD2. Trimming at V came to 7 bases and at J to 4 bases, leaving 3 bases not matched to a gene. The CDR3 is 12 residues long. CDR1 is SNHLY, CDR2 FYNNEI, per germline. The CDR3 nucleotides read TGTGCCAGCAATAAGCGGGGAGAGACCCAGTACTTC. Translated: CASNKRGETQYF. The full variable domain, completed using reference TRBV2 and TRBJ2-5, is EPEVTQTPSHQVTQMGQEVILRCVPISNHLYFYWYRQILGQKVEFLVSFYNNEISEKSEIFDDQFSVERPDGSNFTLKIRSTKLEDSAMYFCASNKRGETQYFGPGTRLLVL.

The CDR3 loop is CAIVQGFSLHEQYV. The CDR3 DNA follows: TGTGCCATCGTACAGGGATTTTCCCTCCACGAGCAGTACGTC. The rearrangement joins TRBV10-3 to TRBJ2-7; weak D call: TRBD1 (6 bases). Germline-derived CDR1 and CDR2 are ENHRY and SYGVKD. This CDR3 is 14 amino acids long. Trimming stripped 8 bases from V and 5 bases from J, with 19 bases between.

This chain links TRBV6-5 with TRBJ1-6; D possibly corresponds to TRBD1 (6 bases). Trimming removed 10 bases at V and 10 bases at J, with 17 bases between. CDR1 MNHEY and CDR2 SVGAGI come from the germline V gene. The CDR3 has 13 residues. CDR3 protein: CATLRGEGSPLHF. For the CDR3, the DNA is TGTGCCACCCTAAGGGGGGAGGGCTCACCCCTCCACTTT.

The chain links TRBV29-1 to TRBJ1-1, with D possibly TRBD1 on 5 matching bases. This CDR3 comprises 13 residues. Germline V lookup: CDR1 SQVTM, CDR2 ANQGSEA. Trimming shortened V by 3 bases and J by 0 bases, and 8 bases separated the two germline ends. CDR3 sequence reads: CSVDREVNTEAFF. The CDR3 DNA reads as TGCAGCGTTGACAGGGAGGTGAACACTGAAGCTTTCTTT.

This sequence joins TRBV19 and TRBJ2-5; TRBD2 matches at 12 bases. CDR3 length: 14 amino acids. V shed 8 bases and J 7 bases; nucleotides not matched to a gene: 8. Looked up from germline, CDR1 is LNHDA and CDR2 is SQIVND (reference sequence). The CDR3 region is CASRLAGASGTQYF. The CDR3 coding sequence is TGTGCCAGTCGACTAGCGGGGGCTTCGGGGACCCAGTACTTC. Together with reference TRBV19 and TRBJ2-5, the CDR3 gives the full variable domain: DGGITQSPKYLFRKEGQNVTLSCEQNLNHDAMYWYRQDPGQGLRLIYYSQIVNDFQKGDIAEGYSVSREKKESFPLTVTSAQKNPTAFYLCASRLAGASGTQYFGPGTRLLVL.

The chain is built from TRBV11-1 and TRBJ2-1; 10 positions agree with TRBD1. With 1 base clipped from V and 4 bases from J, the junction kept 1 base outside the gene matches. Germline V gives CDR1 SGHAT, CDR2 FQDESV (reference sequence). This CDR3 has 15 residues. CDR3 sequence (DNA): TGTGCCAGCAGCTTAGAGGGACAGGGGTACAATGAGCAGTTCTTC. Translated: CASSLEGQGYNEQFF.

About this clone: This CDR3 is also generated by other DNA sequences in the sample. This chain joins TRBV6-6 and TRBJ1-2, with D perhaps TRBD1 (6 bases). CDR3 length: 12 amino acids. Germline lookup yields CDR1 MNHNY and CDR2 SVGAGI (reference sequence). V was clipped by 6 bases and J by 2 bases, with 7 bases between them. The CDR3, as DNA: TGTGCCAGCAGAGGGGGAAACTATGGCTACACCTTC. Amino acids: CASRGGNYGYTF.

The CDR3 DNA is TGTGCCAGCTCACCGGGGCCCCAGGGGACTGGAAACACCATATATTTT. Amino acid sequence: CASSPGPQGTGNTIYF. The J gene is TRBJ1-3, the V gene TRBV18, with TRBD1 as a possible D gene (6 bases). Germline V lookup: CDR1 KGHSH, CDR2 LQKENI. V dropped 3 bases and J dropped 2 bases, with 14 bases sitting between them. CDR3 length: 16 residues.

This chain's CDR3 is CASSLETDWGREQYV. Written as DNA, the CDR3 is TGTGCCAGCAGCTTAGAGACAGATTGGGGGCGCGAGCAGTACGTC. The chain links TRBV7-8 to TRBJ2-7, with a tentative D call TRBD1 (6 bases). The CDR3 extends over 15 amino acids. The germline gives CDR1 SGHVS, CDR2 FQNEAQ. V shed 1 base and J shed 6 bases, with 16 bases lying between them.

The chain uses TRBV2 and TRBJ2-5; TRBD1 is a possible D gene (5 bases). Trimming stripped 4 bases from V and 1 base from J, with 7 bases between. The CDR3 spans 13 residues. The V gene's germline CDR1 is SNHLY and CDR2 FYNNEI. CDR3 nucleotides: TGTGCCAGCAGTGGCAGGGTCCAAGAGACCCAGTACTTC. Its protein product is CASSGRVQETQYF.

This chain links TRBV7-9 with TRBJ2-1, with TRBD2 matching over 12 bases. The CDR3 extends over 19 amino acids. Trimming at V came to 5 bases and at J to 8 bases, leaving 19 bases not matched to a gene. From germline, CDR1 is SEHNR and CDR2 FQNEAQ (reference sequence). The CDR3 is CASSNAGHAGLAGSDEQFF. CDR3 bases: TGTGCCAGCAGCAACGCAGGCCATGCTGGACTAGCGGGGAGTGATGAGCAGTTCTTC. Full variable domain (rest looked up from reference TRBV7-9 and TRBJ2-1): DTGVSQNPRHKITKRGQNVTFRCDPISEHNRLYWYRQTLGQGPEFLTYFQNEAQLEKSRLLSDRFSAERPKGSFSTLEIQRTEQGDSAMYLCASSNAGHAGLAGSDEQFFGPGTRLTVL.

This chain joins TRBV6-6 and TRBJ1-6; no definite D call. V was clipped by 7 bases and J by 6 bases, with 13 bases between them. This CDR3 region has 14 residues. Germline loops: CDR1 MNHNY, CDR2 SVGAGI (reference sequence). CDR3 sequence (DNA): TGTGCCAGCACTGTATACACCCTTAATTCACCCCTCCACTTT. Amino acid sequence: CASTVYTLNSPLHF.

The rearrangement links TRBV27 to TRBJ1-6, with D hard to call. The germline V gene encodes CDR1 MNHEY and CDR2 SMNVEV (reference sequence). Trimming took off 2 bases at V and 5 bases at J, with 10 bases between the two ends. The CDR3 contains 15 residues. CDR3 DNA: TGTGCCAGCAGTTTAGTCTCTCCTCATAATTCACCCCTCCACTTT. This gives the protein CASSLVSPHNSPLHF.

The chain is built from TRBV7-2 and TRBJ1-5; possible D gene TRBD1, 5 bases. V was cut by 1 base and J by 1 base, with 11 bases left in between. The germline CDR1 and CDR2 sequences are SGHTA and FQGNSA. The CDR3 sequence is 16 residues long. This CDR3 is CASSLDAGGSNQPQHF. The CDR3 DNA sequence: TGTGCCAGCAGCTTAGATGCGGGGGGGAGCAATCAGCCCCAGCATTTT.

V is TRBV10-2 and J is TRBJ1-5; 7 bases align to TRBD1. Germline V CDR1 and CDR2: WSHSY, SAAADI. The CDR3 sequence is 15 residues long. Unmatched junction bases numbered 8, after V lost 4 bases and J lost 5 bases. The CDR3 coding sequence is TGCGCCAGCAGTGTCACCGGGACAGAGTATCAGCCCCAGCATTTT. This gives the protein CASSVTGTEYQPQHF.

V is TRBV5-5 and J is TRBJ1-1, with no clear D. V was pared by 0 bases and J by 0 bases, with 9 bases between. Germline V lookup: CDR1 SGHKS, CDR2 YYEKEE (reference sequence). The CDR3 consists of 15 residues. The CDR3 loop reads CASSLAQFLNTEAFF. CDR3 coding DNA: TGTGCCAGCAGCTTGGCCCAGTTCCTGAACACTGAAGCTTTCTTT. The variable domain in full, completed from reference TRBV5-5 and TRBJ1-1, reads DAGVTQSPTHLIKTRGQQVTLRCSPISGHKSVSWYQQVLGQGPQFIFQYYEKEERGRGNFPDRFSARQFPNYSSELNVNALLLGDSALYLCASSLAQFLNTEAFFGQGTRLTVV.

The rearrangement links TRBV11-2 to TRBJ2-3, with D possibly TRBD1 on 6 matching bases. The germline V gene encodes CDR1 SGHAT and CDR2 FQNNGV. CDR3 length: 14 amino acids. Trimming left V 0 bases short and J 6 bases short, with 10 bases between. CDR3 sequence (DNA): TGTGCCAGCAGCTTAGATCCGAGGGGGGATACGCAGTATTTT. It specifies CASSLDPRGDTQYF.

This chain connects TRBV19 to TRBJ2-3; 10 nucleotides line up with TRBD2. The CDR3 is made up of 18 amino acids. Germline CDR1 is LNHDA and CDR2 is SQIVND (reference sequence). Trimming at V came to 5 bases and at J to 7 bases, leaving 18 bases not matched to a gene. As DNA, the CDR3 is TGTGCCAGTAGTCCGCACCCCCCGCAGCGGGGGGGCCAATATACGCAGTATTTT. Amino acids: CASSPHPPQRGGQYTQYF.

The genes are TRBV6-6 and TRBJ2-1; D is perhaps TRBD2 (5 bases). This CDR3 region has 16 residues. V was trimmed by 5 bases and J by 6 bases, leaving 20 bases between them. Germline CDR1 is MNHNY and CDR2 is SVGAGI (reference sequence). CDR3 protein: CASSPLLGSAFNEQFF. CDR3 nucleotide sequence: TGTGCCAGCAGTCCCCTGTTAGGGAGCGCCTTCAATGAGCAGTTCTTC.

This clone was recorded once. The chain recombines TRBV6-5 with TRBJ1-1, with D perhaps matching TRBD1 (6 bases). The germline gives CDR1 MNHEY, CDR2 SVGAGI. The CDR3 sequence is 13 residues long. The V end was cut by 9 bases, the J end by 2 bases, with 13 bases between. The CDR3 reads CASHGGRNTEAFF. Written as DNA, the CDR3 is TGTGCCAGTCACGGGGGGCGAAACACTGAAGCTTTCTTT.